The next 10 T cell receptor beta chains were all read from a single sample in a study of blood T cell repertoires in COVID-19. The assay was immunoSEQ multiplex PCR, and TCRdb's table has in-frame clones only and misses some. The sample carries about 87,000 clones, around 85% recorded once. Sequencing used peripheral blood. These receptor sequences come from a woman of 80 years or more with COVID-19, enrolled during active disease.

With regard to this clone: In the same sample, other DNA sequences code for this CDR3. CDR3 sequence (DNA): TGTGCCAGCAGCTTACAGGGATACGAGCAGTACTTC. This sequence encodes CASSLQGYEQYF. The V and J genes are TRBV7-2 and TRBJ2-7; D might be TRBD1 (5 bases). V lost 2 bases, J lost 4 bases, and 6 bases lay in between. This CDR3 contains 12 residues. Germline V gene data show CDR1 as SGHTA and CDR2 as FQGNSA.

This clone was observed a single time. This sequence joins TRBV21-1 and TRBJ2-3; the table's D call of TRBD2 was not tested on the DNA. TRBV21-1 is noted as a pseudogene. This CDR3 has 20 amino acids. CDR3 amino acids: CASSRGETSGRKKGTDTQYF. In DNA, the CDR3 is TGTGCCAGCAGCCGAGGGGAGACTAGCGGGAGAAAAAAAGGGACAGATACGCAGTATTTT.

The chain combines TRBV6-2 or TRBV6-3 with TRBJ2-1; 10 nucleotides match TRBD1. The germline CDR1 and CDR2 sequences are MNHEY and SVGEGT. V dropped 6 bases and J dropped 2; count of bases not matched to a gene: 4. This CDR3 has 15 amino acids. CDR3 amino acids: CASSLGQGTYNEQFF. CDR3 nucleotide sequence: TGTGCCAGCAGCTTGGGACAGGGGACCTACAATGAGCAGTTCTTC.

The chain uses TRBV19 and TRBJ2-1, with 10 nucleotides matching TRBD2. The V and J ends lost 1 base and 4 bases, in that order; junction bases with no gene match: 10. CDR3 size: 18 residues. Germline CDR1 LNHDA, CDR2 SQIVND (reference sequence). The CDR3 nucleotides are TGTGCCAGTAGTATAGTGAGGTTTCCAGCGGGGGGGTACAATGAGCAGTTCTTC. Translation gives CASSIVRFPAGGYNEQFF. Full variable domain (missing parts from reference TRBV19 and TRBJ2-1): DGGITQSPKYLFRKEGQNVTLSCEQNLNHDAMYWYRQDPGQGLRLIYYSQIVNDFQKGDIAEGYSVSREKKESFPLTVTSAQKNPTAFYLCASSIVRFPAGGYNEQFFGPGTRLTVL.

The CDR3 region is CAISGLAARLTGELFF. The CDR3 DNA reads TGTGCCATCAGTGGACTAGCGGCCCGACTCACCGGGGAGCTGTTTTTT. The chain uses TRBV10-3 and TRBJ2-2; 9 bases are a match to TRBD2. This CDR3 has 16 amino acids. Trimming removed 4 bases from V and 4 bases from J; junction bases left unmatched: 7. Germline CDR1 reads ENHRY; CDR2 reads SYGVKD.

The chain recombines TRBV10-3 with TRBJ1-2, with D maybe TRBD1 (5 bases). The CDR3 length is 14 residues. From germline, CDR1 is ENHRY and CDR2 SYGVKD. V shed 2 bases and J shed 4 bases, with 11 bases lying between them. The CDR3 protein is CAISERGGPYGYTF. The DNA for the CDR3 is TGTGCCATCAGTGAGAGGGGCGGACCCTATGGCTACACCTTC.

This chain uses TRBV19 with TRBJ1-5, with D possibly being TRBD1 (6 bases). CDR3 length: 16 residues. Per germline, CDR1 LNHDA and CDR2 SQIVND (reference sequence). The germline V and J ends were trimmed by 6 bases and 4 bases, with 19 bases remaining between them. CDR3 amino acids: CASSLRGGGGNQPQHF. In DNA, the CDR3 is TGTGCCAGTAGCCTCAGGGGTGGGGGCGGTAATCAGCCCCAGCATTTT.

The CDR3 loop reads CASSFPPSLGGGYTF. CDR3 in DNA: TGTGCCAGCAGCTTTCCCCCATCGCTGGGGGGTGGCTACACCTTC. This chain links TRBV11-2 with TRBJ1-2, with D perhaps TRBD1 (5 bases). The CDR3 totals 15 residues. Germline V gene lookup returns CDR1 SGHAT and CDR2 FQNNGV. V lost 3 bases and J lost 7, with 18 bases in between.

This clone was detected once. The J gene is TRBJ2-1, the V gene TRBV5-1; 8 nucleotides line up with TRBD2. The CDR3 runs 16 residues. V was pared by 4 bases and J by 3 bases, with 9 bases of the junction left unmatched. Looked up from germline, CDR1 is SGHRS and CDR2 is YFSETQ. The CDR3 reads CASSVGLASLYNEQFF. The DNA for the CDR3 is TGCGCCAGCAGCGTAGGACTAGCTTCACTCTACAATGAGCAGTTCTTC.

The rearrangement joins TRBV5-5 to TRBJ2-1, with a tentative D call TRBD2 (5 bases). The V gene lost 4 bases and the J gene lost 0 bases, with 14 bases spanning the gap. The germline gives CDR1 SGHKS, CDR2 YYEKEE (reference sequence). This CDR3 has 16 residues. The CDR3 bases are TGTGCCAGCAGCCCAGCCCCGGGAAGCTCCTACAATGAGCAGTTCTTC. It specifies CASSPAPGSSYNEQFF.